The 23 T cell receptor beta chains given below trace back to one sample, sequenced in a study of beta chain features in type 1 diabetes. Reverse transcribing all isolated RNA meant expressed TCRB transcripts were sequenced. Profiling relied on immunoSEQ multiplex PCR, and the TCRdb table lists in-frame clones only, not all of them. The table includes roughly 140,000 clones, about a tenth detected once. Study results and caveats: When Type 1 diabetes patients were examined, their TCRB CDR3s proved moderately but significantly shorter in all four CD4+ subsets.

These receptors have no known antigen. Sequenced: central memory CD4+ T cells from blood. The receptor source for this set is a man between 25 and 39 years old with type 1 diabetes.

The V and J genes are TRBV30 and TRBJ1-1, with 8 bases lining up with TRBD1. CDR1 is GTSNPN and CDR2 is SVGIG in the germline V gene (reference sequence). The V and J ends lost 1 base and 4 bases, in that order; junction bases with no gene match: 2. The CDR3 consists of 13 residues. CDR3 sequence reads: CAWSDRGGTEAFF. DNA for the CDR3: TGTGCCTGGAGTGACAGGGGGGGCACTGAAGCTTTCTTT.

The chain links TRBV19 to TRBJ2-7; 11 nucleotides agree with TRBD2. CDR1 is LNHDA and CDR2 is SQIVND in the germline V gene (reference sequence). This CDR3 is 15 amino acids long. V shed 3 bases and J 2 bases; nucleotides not matched to a gene: 3. Written as DNA, the CDR3 is TGTGCCAGTAGTATCGGACTAGCGGGCACCTACGAGCAGTACTTC. It codes for CASSIGLAGTYEQYF.

The chain carries TRBV7-9 and TRBJ2-3, with D possibly TRBD2 on 5 matching bases. V was trimmed by 7 bases and J by 7 bases, leaving 12 bases between them. Germline V gene sequence: CDR1 SEHNR, CDR2 FQNEAQ (reference sequence). CDR3 length: 12 residues. CDR3 in DNA: TGTGCCAGCAACCCCGAGGGTTATACGCAGTATTTT. Translation: CASNPEGYTQYF.

The table lists this clone with a few counts. This chain joins TRBV6-5 and TRBJ2-7; maybe TRBD2 (5 bases). V lost 7 bases to trimming and J lost 4 bases, with 8 bases between them. Germline V CDR1 and CDR2: MNHEY, SVGAGI. This CDR3 spans 11 amino acids. The CDR3 region is CASTSGYEQYF. CDR3 in DNA: TGTGCCAGCACCTCGGGGTACGAGCAGTACTTC.

This clone showed up just a few times. The chain uses TRBV19 and TRBJ2-1; TRBD2 agrees at 9 bases. This CDR3 comprises 17 residues. Germline trimming cut 5 bases from V and 7 bases from J; bases unmatched to any gene: 15. Germline assignment: CDR1 LNHDA and CDR2 SQIVND (reference sequence). The chain's CDR3 is CASSRVTSGRLTNEQFF. The CDR3 bases are TGTGCCAGTAGTCGGGTAACTAGCGGGCGACTCACTAATGAGCAGTTCTTC.

This clone was counted a few times. At one end, the junction sequence differs from germline, possibly due to a read error. CDR3 region: CASSHRDKKLF. The CDR3 DNA reads as TGTGCCAGCAGTCACCGGGACAAAAAGCTCTTC. The genes are TRBV6-5 and TRBJ2-1, with D tentatively TRBD1 (6 bases). This CDR3 has 11 amino acids. Germline assignment: CDR1 MNHEY and CDR2 SVGAGI.

The V gene is TRBV10-3, the J gene TRBJ1-2; TRBD1 aligns across 11 bases. The CDR3 has 15 amino acids. The J segment lost 8 bases and the V segment lost 4 bases, leaving 9 bases of the junction unmatched. CDR1 is ENHRY, CDR2 SYGVKD, per germline. The CDR3 here is CAISGWTGGAEGYTF. The CDR3 nucleotides read TGTGCCATCAGTGGATGGACAGGGGGCGCGGAGGGCTACACCTTC.

The CDR3 loop is CASSLFGLAGGLSYNEQFF. The CDR3 coding sequence is TGCGCCAGCAGCTTATTCGGGCTAGCGGGAGGCTTATCCTACAATGAGCAGTTCTTC. The chain links TRBV5-1 to TRBJ2-1; 11 nucleotides match TRBD2. The CDR3 runs 19 residues. V shed 2 bases, J shed 1 base, and the junction held 11 bases outside the gene matches. Germline CDR1 is SGHRS and CDR2 is YFSETQ.

This sequence joins TRBV5-6 and TRBJ2-1; 7 bases fit TRBD1. Germline values: CDR1 SGHDT, CDR2 YYEEEE. The CDR3 sequence is 14 residues long. J lost 7 bases, V lost 1 base, and 5 bases had no gene match. The CDR3 here is CASSLSRGNNEQFF. The CDR3 nucleotides are TGTGCCAGCAGCTTGAGCAGGGGGAATAATGAGCAGTTCTTC.

In its sample, this clone was seen a few times. The chain joins TRBV29-1 to TRBJ2-3, with a possible D match to TRBD2 (7 bases). CDR1 is SQVTM, CDR2 ANQGSEA, per germline. This CDR3 is 17 amino acids long. V was shortened by 6 bases and J by 2 bases, with 24 bases between the two germline ends. Here the CDR3 DNA reads TGCAGCGTCCAGGGGAGCGGGGCATGGGGAAACACAGATACGCAGTATTTT. Translated, it gives CSVQGSGAWGNTDTQYF.

The chain recombines TRBV10-3 with TRBJ2-7; 7 nucleotides align to TRBD2. V lost 3 bases and J lost 0; bases outside the gene matches: 8. Germline V CDR1 and CDR2: ENHRY, SYGVKD. The CDR3 runs to 16 residues. The CDR3 bases are TGTGCCATCAGTGAAGGACGGCTAGCGGCCTCCTACGAGCAGTACTTC. Encoded protein: CAISEGRLAASYEQYF.

J is TRBJ2-3 and V is TRBV6-1, with D possibly being TRBD2 (5 bases). Germline CDR1 reads MNHNS; CDR2 reads SASEGT. CDR3 size: 14 residues. The germline V and J ends were trimmed by 2 bases and 1 base, with 7 bases remaining between them. In nucleotides, the CDR3 is TGTGCCAGCAGTGAAAGTAGCGGCACAGATACGCAGTATTTT. Its protein is CASSESSGTDTQYF.

The chain employs TRBV7-2 and TRBJ1-5; D is unclear. This CDR3 is built from 13 residues. V was cut by 5 bases and J by 5 bases, with 10 bases left in between. Germline CDR1 reads SGHTA; CDR2 reads FQGNSA. CDR3: CASSPRYDQPQHF. As DNA, the CDR3 is TGTGCCAGCAGCCCTCGGTACGATCAGCCCCAGCATTTT.

A few counts support this clone. The gene calls are TRBV5-6 and TRBJ2-7; 8 nucleotides agree with TRBD1. After removal of 5 bases from V and 6 bases from J, the junction contained 4 bases not matched to a gene. The CDR3 spans 12 residues. CDR1 is SGHDT, CDR2 YYEEEE, per germline. The CDR3 here is CASSQTGVEQYF. As DNA, the CDR3 is TGTGCCAGCAGTCAGACAGGGGTCGAGCAGTACTTC.

This clone has just a few counts. The chain links TRBV18 to TRBJ2-5; 7 bases are a match to TRBD1. Trimming at V came to 2 bases and at J to 3 bases, leaving 12 bases not matched to a gene. The CDR3 loop spans 17 amino acids. Germline V lookup: CDR1 KGHSH, CDR2 LQKENI. The CDR3, as DNA: TGTGCCAGCTCACCAAGGGACAGCCAACGGTTTGAAGAGACCCAGTACTTC. Translating gives CASSPRDSQRFEETQYF.

The genes are TRBV9 and TRBJ2-2; D gene uncertain. V lost 0 bases and J lost 0, with 6 bases in between. Germline values: CDR1 SGDLS, CDR2 YYNGEE. The CDR3 is made up of 15 amino acids. CDR3 bases: TGTGCCAGCAGCGTAGGTGCGGCGAACACCGGGGAGCTGTTTTTT. It encodes CASSVGAANTGELFF.

The rearrangement uses TRBV5-8 and TRBJ2-3; perhaps TRBD1 as D (5 bases). There are 15 residues in the CDR3. The V gene's germline CDR1 is SGHTS and CDR2 YDEGEE. V was cut by 1 base and J by 0 bases, with 9 bases left in between. The CDR3 is CASSLIGVSTDTQYF. In DNA form, the CDR3 reads TGTGCCAGCAGCTTGATAGGGGTCAGCACAGATACGCAGTATTTT.

This chain joins TRBV4-1 and TRBJ2-4, with D maybe TRBD2 (6 bases). The germline gives CDR1 MGHRA, CDR2 YSYEKL. This CDR3 spans 18 amino acids. The V end lost 0 bases, the J end lost 1 base, and 16 bases lay between the germline ends. This CDR3 reads CASSQDPGGAVAKNIQYF. As DNA, the CDR3 is TGCGCCAGCAGCCAAGATCCTGGCGGGGCGGTCGCCAAAAACATTCAGTACTTC.

The table lists this clone with a few counts. J is TRBJ1-1 and V is TRBV19; the match to TRBD1 covers 10 bases. The CDR3 covers 16 residues. V lost 5 bases, J lost 1 base, and 7 bases stayed unmatched. The germline V gene encodes CDR1 LNHDA and CDR2 SQIVND (reference sequence). The CDR3 coding sequence is TGTGCCAGTAGTCCAGGACAGGGGGTCAGGAACACTGAAGCTTTCTTT. Its protein product is CASSPGQGVRNTEAFF.

The chain combines TRBV5-4 with TRBJ2-7; 8 bases match TRBD1. The CDR3 is made up of 15 amino acids. Trimming removed 2 bases from V and 1 base from J; junction bases left unmatched: 5. In germline, CDR1 is SGHNT, CDR2 YYREEE (reference sequence). CDR3 DNA sequence: TGTGCCAGCAGCTTTGACAGGGGTCAATCCTACGAGCAGTACTTC. Residues: CASSFDRGQSYEQYF.

This clone was detected a few times. The chain has TRBV11-2 and TRBJ2-1; TRBD2 matches 10 bases. The CDR3 is 16 amino acids. J lost 6 bases, V lost 8 bases, and 13 bases had no gene match. Per germline, CDR1 SGHAT and CDR2 FQNNGV. In DNA, the CDR3 is TGTGCCAGCGCCCCGACTAGCGGGTATCTAAGCAATGAGCAGTTCTTC. This translates into CASAPTSGYLSNEQFF.

This clone occurred a few times. The chain is built from TRBV13 and TRBJ1-2, with D perhaps matching TRBD1 (5 bases). This CDR3 spans 13 amino acids. Germline assignment: CDR1 PRHDT and CDR2 FYEKMQ (reference sequence). The ends were cut back, 2 bases at V and 4 bases at J, with 8 bases in the middle. The CDR3 coding sequence is TGTGCCAGCAGCTTACAGGGAGGCTATGGCTACACCTTC. Residues: CASSLQGGYGYTF.

This clone was counted only a few times. The chain carries TRBV11-2 and TRBJ1-2; TRBD1 matches at 9 bases. Germline V gene data show CDR1 as SGHAT and CDR2 as FQNNGV. The CDR3 has 14 residues. The V segment lost 4 bases and the J segment 2 bases; nucleotides outside the gene matches: 2. The CDR3 coding sequence is TGTGCCAGCAGCTCGGGGACAGGGAACTATGGCTACACCTTC. As protein: CASSSGTGNYGYTF.